These 23 T cell receptor beta chains share one sample of origin, sequenced in a study of spatial heterogeneity in lung cancer. Findings of the study overall: The number of expanded tumor alpha and beta chains correlated with mutation number.

TCRdb reprocessed the 5' RACE reads with MiXCR, giving one entry per CDR3 protein. The data contain 20,000 to 25,000 distinct CDR3 sequences, roughly 15% of them singletons. Time point defined: sample taken at primary tumor resection. These TCRs are of unknown antigen specificity. The sample in question was lung tumor tissue, obtained at surgery. The receptors were sampled from a female donor with early-stage non-small cell lung cancer.

This clonotype is medium-sized (0.01 to 0.1%) within its sample. The V gene is TRBV7-3, the J gene TRBJ1-2; D is ambiguous. Germline V CDR1 and CDR2: SGHTA, FQGTGA. The CDR3 totals 15 residues. V lost 5 bases and J 0 bases, leaving 13 bases between the germline ends. The CDR3 coding sequence is TGTGCCAGCAGCCCCGACGGAACATCTAACTATGGCTACACCTTC. This sequence encodes CASSPDGTSNYGYTF.

The chain joins TRBV3-1 to TRBJ2-7; D is ambiguous. This CDR3 region has 11 residues. Trimming took off 4 bases at V and 3 bases at J, with 4 bases between the two ends. Per the germline V gene, CDR1 is LGHDT and CDR2 is YNNKEL (reference sequence). The CDR3 sequence is CASSRLYEQYF. Here the CDR3 DNA reads TGTGCCAGCAGCCGGCTCTACGAGCAGTACTTC.

J is TRBJ2-2 and V is TRBV30; D is perhaps TRBD1 (6 bases). V was cut by 2 bases and J by 1 base, with 11 bases left in between. The CDR3 runs to 15 residues. Germline lookup yields CDR1 GTSNPN and CDR2 SVGIG (reference sequence). The CDR3 sequence: CAWSPPGQNTGELFF. The DNA of the CDR3 is TGTGCCTGGAGTCCCCCGGGACAGAACACCGGGGAGCTGTTTTTT.

This chain joins TRBV28 and TRBJ2-7, with TRBD2 matching over 7 bases. J gave up 1 base and V 6 bases, and 3 bases lay outside the gene matches. CDR3 length: 13 amino acids. CDR1 and CDR2 (germline): MDHEN, SYDVKM. The CDR3 bases are TGTGCCAGCAGATTAGCGGGTTCCTACGAGCAGTACTTC. This codes for CASRLAGSYEQYF.

Here the CDR3 reads CSATLRLDSNEQFF. CDR3 nucleotide sequence: TGCAGTGCTACTCTTCGACTGGACAGCAATGAGCAGTTCTTC. This chain joins TRBV20-1 and TRBJ2-1; maybe TRBD1 (6 bases). The CDR3 contains 14 residues. The germline V gene has CDR1 DFQATT and CDR2 SNEGSKA (reference sequence). Deletions cut 4 bases from V and 6 bases from J, with 16 bases between.

This clonotype was picked up a small number of times. This sequence joins TRBV20-1 and TRBJ2-7; D unresolved. Trimming took off 3 bases at V and 1 base at J, with 10 bases between the two ends. The CDR3 totals 13 residues. Germline CDR1 DFQATT, CDR2 SNEGSKA (reference sequence). CDR3 in amino acids: CSARWGRSYEQYF. The CDR3 DNA reads as TGCAGTGCTAGGTGGGGTCGATCCTACGAGCAGTACTTC.

This clonotype was picked up many times. This chain links TRBV11-3 with TRBJ2-1, with TRBD2 identical over 9 bases. V lost 0 bases, J lost 2 bases, and 5 bases stayed unmatched. Germline V gene data show CDR1 as SGHNT and CDR2 as YENEEA. This CDR3 is 17 amino acids long. CDR3 in DNA: TGTGCCAGCAGCTTAGATCTGGCGGGAGGGCCCTACAATGAGCAGTTCTTC. Its translation: CASSLDLAGGPYNEQFF.

V usage is TRBV7-9 and J usage is TRBJ2-2; TRBD2 matches 10 bases. The CDR3 runs to 18 residues. The junction had 10 bases not matched to a gene; V was cut back by 3 bases and J by 3 bases. Per the germline V gene, CDR1 is SEHNR and CDR2 is FQNEAQ (reference sequence). The CDR3 DNA reads as TGTGCCAGCAGCTTCAATCCTAGCGGGAGTATTGACACCGGGGAGCTGTTTTTT. This gives the protein CASSFNPSGSIDTGELFF.

This clonotype has a count of ten or more. The chain uses TRBV10-3 and TRBJ2-7, with 9 bases matching TRBD1. V trimming: 6 bases; J trimming: 6 bases; junction bases outside the gene matches: 9. This CDR3 is built from 14 residues. Germline V CDR1 and CDR2: ENHRY, SYGVKD. CDR3 coding DNA: TGTGCCATCAGGCCCGGGACAGGGAGAGGCGAGCAGTACTTC. Amino acids: CAIRPGTGRGEQYF.

By sample share, this clonotype is medium-sized (0.01 to 0.1%). The J gene is TRBJ2-1, the V gene TRBV6-2 or TRBV6-3; 8 nucleotides agree with TRBD1. The CDR3 covers 13 residues. The V gene end was trimmed by 8 bases and the J gene end by 8 bases; junction bases not matched to a gene: 8. CDR1 MNHEY and CDR2 SVGEGT come from the germline V gene. The DNA of the CDR3 is TGTGCCAGCTCCCGGACAGGGACATATGAGCAGTTCTTC. Protein product: CASSRTGTYEQFF.

As for this clonotype: A much bigger clone sits one base away, suggesting this may be a read error. The chain carries TRBV5-1 and TRBJ2-5; no clear D. The CDR3 runs 14 residues. Germline assignment: CDR1 SGHRS and CDR2 YFSETQ. CDR3 in DNA: TGCGCCAGCAGCTTCGGTTTCGATATCGAGACCAAGTACTTC. It translates to CASSFGFDIETKYF.

This clonotype was detected a few times. The chain uses TRBV5-5 and TRBJ2-2; perhaps TRBD2 as D (5 bases). The CDR3 is 18 amino acids. Germline CDR1 reads SGHKS; CDR2 reads YYEKEE (reference sequence). V lost 2 bases to trimming and J lost 6 bases, with 23 bases between them. The CDR3 protein is CASSFRYSVLPVPGELFF. In nucleotides, the CDR3 is TGTGCCAGCAGCTTCCGTTATAGCGTCCTCCCGGTCCCCGGGGAGCTGTTTTTT. The complete variable domain, with remaining parts taken from reference TRBV5-5 and TRBJ2-2, reads DAGVTQSPTHLIKTRGQQVTLRCSPISGHKSVSWYQQVLGQGPQFIFQYYEKEERGRGNFPDRFSARQFPNYSSELNVNALLLGDSALYLCASSFRYSVLPVPGELFFGEGSRLTVL.

In this sample, this clonotype turned up many times. This chain uses TRBV10-3 with TRBJ2-7; tentatively, D is TRBD1 (5 bases). V dropped 9 bases and J dropped 6 bases, with 15 bases sitting between them. Per the germline V gene, CDR1 is ENHRY and CDR2 is SYGVKD. This CDR3 is 12 amino acids long. CDR3 loop: CAMGRELGEQYF. Written as DNA, the CDR3 is TGTGCCATGGGCAGGGAACTGGGCGAGCAGTACTTC.

The chain links TRBV27 to TRBJ2-3, with TRBD2 matching over 9 bases. The J segment lost 2 bases and the V segment lost 4 bases, leaving 4 bases of the junction unmatched. CDR1 is MNHEY and CDR2 is SMNVEV in the germline V gene (reference sequence). The CDR3 has 15 residues. CDR3 DNA sequence: TGTGCCAGCAGTTGGGCGGGAGGGTCCACAGATACGCAGTATTTT. Translated, it gives CASSWAGGSTDTQYF.

This clonotype was detected only a few times. The V and J genes are TRBV7-2 and TRBJ2-1; D remains unclear. Trimming shortened V by 7 bases and J by 8 bases, and 21 bases separated the two germline ends. The CDR3 loop spans 15 amino acids. Germline lookup yields CDR1 SGHTA and CDR2 FQGNSA. The DNA for the CDR3 is TGTGCCAGCACTTCGGACCCGCGAAGGATCCATGAGCAGTTCTTC. Amino acid sequence: CASTSDPRRIHEQFF.

The rearrangement links TRBV3-1 to TRBJ2-1, with 10 bases lining up with TRBD2. This CDR3 has 16 amino acids. Germline CDR1 reads LGHDT; CDR2 reads YNNKEL (reference sequence). V was clipped by 4 bases and J by 7 bases; unmatched bases: 10. CDR3 nucleotide sequence: TGTGCCAGCAGCCCGCAAGGGGCTAGCGGGAGAAATGAGCAGTTCTTC. As protein: CASSPQGASGRNEQFF.

The V gene is TRBV7-8, the J gene TRBJ2-5; D is possibly TRBD1 (8 bases). CDR1 and CDR2 (germline): SGHVS, FQNEAQ. V was shortened by 5 bases and J by 7 bases, with 14 bases between the two germline ends. CDR3 length: 13 residues. DNA for the CDR3: TGTGCCAGCAGCCAAAACAGGGGGGGGACCCAGTACTTC. It yields the protein CASSQNRGGTQYF.

This clonotype was seen more than once but under ten times. CDR3 amino acids: CASSGGLETQYF. The CDR3 nucleotides are TGTGCCAGCAGTGGAGGGTTGGAGACCCAGTACTTC. The genes are TRBV28 and TRBJ2-5; tentative D call: TRBD2 (6 bases). The germline V gene encodes CDR1 MDHEN and CDR2 SYDVKM. V lost 5 bases to trimming and J lost 5 bases, with 9 bases between them. CDR3 length: 12 residues.

The table lists this clonotype with a few counts. Written as DNA, the CDR3 is TGCGCCAGCAGCTTGGAACGGTTATGGCAAGAGACCCAGTACTTC. This sequence encodes CASSLERLWQETQYF. The V and J genes are TRBV5-1 and TRBJ2-5, with D unclear. V was clipped by 0 bases and J by 2 bases, with 11 bases between them. The CDR3 sequence is 15 residues long. CDR1 and CDR2 from the germline V gene are SGHRS and YFSETQ.

This clonotype was counted ten times or more. The rearrangement uses TRBV7-3 and TRBJ2-3; D is possibly TRBD1 or TRBD2 (5 bases each). Trimming took 8 bases from V and 1 from J, leaving 13 bases between them. This CDR3 has 14 residues. From germline, CDR1 is SGHTA and CDR2 FQGTGA. This CDR3 is CASVPGPGTDTQYF. CDR3 nucleotide sequence: TGTGCCAGCGTCCCGGGGCCTGGCACAGATACGCAGTATTTT.

This clonotype was observed a single time. The junction does not match germline at one end; this may be a read error. V gene TRBV29-1 combines with J gene TRBJ2-3, with a weak D call TRBD1 (6 bases). There are 13 residues in the CDR3. Germline assignment: CDR1 SQVTM and CDR2 ANQGSEA. For the CDR3, the DNA is TGCAGTGGCAGAAGACAGGACACAGATACGCTGTATTTT. Its protein product is CSGRRQDTDTLYF.

This clonotype occurred a few times. The chain recombines TRBV3-1 with TRBJ2-7; 10 positions agree with TRBD2. Trimming took 4 bases from V and 4 from J; bases not matched to a gene: 1. There are 13 residues in the CDR3. CDR1 is LGHDT and CDR2 is YNNKEL in the germline V gene (reference sequence). CDR3 region: CASSRGLAYEQYF. The CDR3 DNA is TGTGCCAGCAGCCGGGGACTAGCGTACGAGCAGTACTTC.

This clonotype was recorded only once. A much larger clone sits a single nucleotide away, making a read error possible. The V gene is TRBV12-3 or TRBV12-4, the J gene TRBJ2-2; 9 nucleotides agree with TRBD1. V was clipped by 7 bases and J by 9 bases; unmatched bases: 12. This CDR3 spans 15 amino acids. The CDR3 sequence: CASKPGQGFTRELFF. The CDR3 DNA is TGTGCCAGCAAACCGGGACAGGGATTTACCAGGGAGCTGTTTTTT.